This T cell receptor (beta chain) derives from a study of Ad26.COV2.S vaccination and SARS-CoV-2 variants listed by TCRdb under 2021. Regarding the complete study: Donors in the vaccine arm were drawn from COV1001, a multicentre, randomized, double-blind, placebo-controlled phase I-IIa trial testing Ad26.COV2.S in healthy adults. Dosing of Ad26.COV2.S was intramuscular, at either 5x10^10 or 1x10^11 viral particles, delivered as one shot or as two shots spaced 56 days apart. Sequencing of the TCRbeta repertoire served to evaluate the specificity and breadth of SARS-CoV-2-reactive T cell receptors following Ad26.COV2.S vaccination. The TCR-sequenced set comprised approximately 32 samples: about 19 Ad26.COV2.S vaccine recipients, 5 placebo recipients and 8 SARS-CoV-2 convalescent individuals. Trial participants were randomized into five groups of five: low-dose or high-dose Ad26.COV2.S given once or twice, or placebo on both occasions. Investigators did not know the trial group allocation while performing experiments and assessing outcomes.

Points the paper makes about the study in general: Comparing responses between vaccine doses or regimens was not something the study was powered to do. Ad26.COV2.S recipients had higher spike-specific TCR breadth than placebo recipients (P = 0.0014). The authors noted that the TCR breadth and depth analyses may have underestimated total T cell responses. Substantial breadth of spike-specific CD8+ and CD4+ T cell responses was reported after vaccination. Vaccine and placebo recipients had comparable non-spike TCR breadth, which fits with the vaccine containing only spike.

As concerns this clone: This clone's antigen is unknown. Qualities for individual bases were not recorded, and no much larger clone is one base off.

TCRbeta CDR3 regions were sequenced with the immunoSEQ Assay. After extraction, genomic DNA underwent amplification by bias-controlled multiplex PCR, followed by high-throughput sequencing. In the paper's pipeline: To quantify the absolute abundance of every unique TCRbeta CDR3 region, sequences were collapsed and filtered. Usable DNA was measured by amplifying reference genes present in all nucleated cells, and TCRbeta template counts were normalized to that usable DNA to estimate T cell fraction. Repertoire TCRs were annotated as SARS-CoV-2-specific when V gene, CDR3 amino acid sequence and J gene were exactly matched to a known reactive TCR set. The reference SARS-CoV-2 TCR set came from MIRA and was filtered for enrichment in COVID-19-positive ImmuneCODE repertoires, removing public or cross-reactive TCRs. Using the MIRA antigens, annotated TCRs were further analysed by specific ORF or by position within an ORF. Breadth was defined as the number of annotated unique rearrangements divided by the total number of unique productive rearrangements, and depth was defined as the summed frequency of the annotated unique rearrangements. Group comparisons of TCR breadth used two-sided Wilcoxon rank-sum tests. TCRdb obtained this table from immuneACCESS and retained in-frame rearrangements with V and J assigned. These tables miss some clones; where compared with another copy, unresolved V genes account for less than half of the shortfall, and the remainder is unexplained. The V and J calls and clone size come from that table; D and trimming were worked out from the DNA. This sample lists over 400,000 clones; roughly 90% were detected once. The ten most abundant clones make up approximately 1.6% of the sample.

The treatment or condition label, read with the paper, signifies: 15 to 20 received Ad26.COV2.S at low or high dose, single or two shots; roughly 5 received placebo; per-sample allocation not given. For vaccine and placebo recipients, repertoires were sequenced using samples collected on day 63 after the first injection. Cohort 1b enrolled 20 to 30 adults aged 18-55 years at a single site in Boston, USA, between 29 July and 7 August 2020. As a vaccine, Ad26.COV2.S was a replication-incompetent adenovirus type 26 vector that expressed a prefusion-stabilized SARS-CoV-2 spike protein derived from the original Wuhan strain. Sequenced material: peripheral blood, taken in a trial of Ad26.COV2.S vaccine versus placebo. The origin of this receptor is a person aged 18-60 years who received the Ad26.COV2.S COVID-19 vaccine or a placebo.

The CDR3 reads CASSWGQGYGYTF. At the DNA level, the sequence is TGTGCCAGCAGTTGGGGCCAGGGCTATGGCTACACCTTC. The chain is encoded by TRBV6-2 or TRBV6-3 joined to TRBJ1-2, and perhaps TRBD1 as D gene, on 5 matching bases. V gives up 4 bases and J gives up 4 bases, and the segment between their germline ends measures 10 bases. From the cysteine up to the phenylalanine, the CDR3 has a length of 13 residues. Here the CDR3 DNA is all that survives: 39 bases in frame from base 1. Via the germline V gene, CDR1 is MNHEY and CDR2 SVGEGT.